The source of this T cell receptor (beta chain) is a study of T cell repertoires in cytomegalovirus infection. Between the trimmed V and J ends, which lost 1 base and 3 bases, there was a span of 6 bases. The germline V gene has CDR1 SGHDN and CDR2 FVKESK. The CDR3 runs to 13 residues. In its sample, this clonotype was seen many times. Its antigen remains unidentified. TCRdb passed the reads through MiXCR, listing each CDR3 protein once. The sample yields roughly 920,000 distinct CDR3 sequences, around 30% seen once. The V and J genes are TRBV14 and TRBJ1-1, with unresolved D. The sequence was collected from a human donor in good health (CMV status not recorded). Some clones in this sample may be carry-over from other donors' samples. The sample was cultured CD8+ T cells from PBMCs, taken from culture after CMV antigen stimulation. The CDR3 DNA is TGTGCCAGCAGCCAAGGAAGGTACACTGAAGCTTTCTTT. It specifies CASSQGRYTEAFF.